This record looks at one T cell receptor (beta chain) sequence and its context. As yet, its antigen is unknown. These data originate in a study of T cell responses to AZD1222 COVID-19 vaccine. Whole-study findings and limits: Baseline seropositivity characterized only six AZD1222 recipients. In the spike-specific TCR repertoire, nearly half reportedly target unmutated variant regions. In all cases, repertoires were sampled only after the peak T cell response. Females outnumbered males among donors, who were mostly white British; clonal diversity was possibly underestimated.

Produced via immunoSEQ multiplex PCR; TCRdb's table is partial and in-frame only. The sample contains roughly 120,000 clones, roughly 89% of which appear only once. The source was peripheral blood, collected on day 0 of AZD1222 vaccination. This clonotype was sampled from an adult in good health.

The chain's CDR3 is CASSLRQGGGYTF. CDR3 in DNA: TGTGCCAGCAGCCTTCGACAGGGGGGCGGCTACACCTTC. The chain uses TRBV14 and TRBJ1-2; 9 bases fit TRBD1. The CDR3 covers 13 residues. Germline CDR1 is SGHDN and CDR2 is FVKESK. V was pared by 4 bases and J by 8 bases, with 5 bases of the junction left unmatched.